This T cell receptor beta chain was profiled in a study of T cell responses to AZD1222 COVID-19 vaccine. The study, taken as a whole, reports: Regions 160-218 and 743-854 dominated among vaccine-associated CD4 TCRs spanning spike. Elevations in Spike-specific TCR breadth and depth followed administration of two AZD1222 doses. Unmutated variant regions reportedly attract nearly half of all spike-specific TCRs.

As concerns this clone: The antigen remains unidentified.

This CDR3 is 18 amino acids long. V was clipped by 12 bases and J by 0 bases, with 28 bases between them. The V gene's germline CDR1 is KGHDR and CDR2 SFDVKD. Assay used: immunoSEQ multiplex PCR; TCRdb lists only in-frame clones, some missing. This repertoire shows 200,000 to 300,000 clones, approximately 93% found once; its top ten account for around 0.57%. The sequenced sample was peripheral blood, obtained on day 0 of AZD1222 vaccination. The chain recombines TRBV24-1 with TRBJ1-2, with D possibly being TRBD1 (6 bases). This TCR came from an adult in good health. CDR3 amino acids: CAVRGGGEPSSTNYGYTF. The CDR3 coding sequence is TGTGCCGTCAGGGGCGGAGGGGAACCCAGCTCTACTAACTATGGCTACACCTTC.